This T cell receptor (beta chain) was observed in a study of breast tumors, draining lymph nodes, adjacent tissues. Findings of the study overall: Compared with lymph nodes, tumors were less diverse; compared with nontumor tissue, more.

This clonotype was counted ten times or more. Its antigen remains unknown. Breast cancer patients provided tissue from their axillary draining lymph nodes. TCRdb recomputed calls from the multiplex PCR reads with MiXCR, one row per CDR3 protein. This sample has about 140,000 distinct CDR3 sequences, with around 24% found just once. CDR3 length: 15 amino acids. CDR1 is SNHLY, CDR2 FYNNEI, per germline. The trim removed 1 base at V and 4 bases at J, leaving 4 bases unmatched. The sample taken for sequencing was axillary lymph node tissue. The sequence derives from a female donor with breast cancer. Some clones in this sample may be carry-over from other donors' samples. The chain is built from TRBV2 and TRBJ2-7, with 10 bases fitting TRBD2. The CDR3 DNA reads TGTGCCAGCAGTGAAGTGCCTAGCGGGGGTTACGAGCAGTACTTC. Its translation: CASSEVPSGGYEQYF. Looking up the rest from reference TRBV2 and TRBJ2-7 gives the full variable domain: EPEVTQTPSHQVTQMGQEVILRCVPISNHLYFYWYRQILGQKVEFLVSFYNNEISEKSEIFDDQFSVERPDGSNFTLKIRSTKLEDSAMYFCASSEVPSGGYEQYFGPGTRLTVT.